This note documents a single TCR beta chain sequence. The sample is drawn from a study of metastatic and nonmetastatic thyroid tumors. Among the patients, none had received any treatment before thyroid surgery. From the PCR reads, TCRdb re-called clones with MiXCR. The data hold about 93,000 clones, with roughly 12% observed a single time. Germline loops: CDR1 MNHNY, CDR2 SVGAGI (reference sequence). The CDR3 spans 15 residues. V was pared by 3 bases and J by 9 bases, with 17 bases between. Sequencing was performed on blood. The chain employs TRBV6-6 and TRBJ2-2; maybe TRBD2 (6 bases). This receptor was obtained from a female donor with papillary thyroid cancer or a benign thyroid nodule (not recorded which). Some clones in this sample may be carry-over from other donors' samples. CDR3: CASSYGWRGTWELFF. CDR3 in DNA: TGTGCCAGCAGTTATGGTTGGAGGGGAACCTGGGAGCTGTTTTTT.